One sample yielded the 23 T cell receptor beta chains listed below, sequenced in a study of T cell responses to AZD1222 COVID-19 vaccine. TCRdb's table, derived via immunoSEQ multiplex PCR, lists solely in-frame clones and lacks some. The table includes about 170,000 clones, around 85% detected once. The specimen comprised peripheral blood, sampled 28 days after the second AZD1222 dose. These receptors came from an adult who received the AZD1222 COVID-19 vaccine.

The rearrangement links TRBV5-5 to TRBJ1-2; D is uncertain. The CDR3 runs 16 residues. Between the trimmed V and J ends, which lost 0 bases and 5 bases, there was a span of 17 bases. Germline assignment: CDR1 SGHKS and CDR2 YYEKEE (reference sequence). The CDR3 protein is CASSLVGPGVKYGYTF. In DNA, the CDR3 is TGTGCCAGCAGCTTGGTAGGCCCAGGAGTAAAGTATGGCTACACCTTC. Complete variable domain (other parts from reference TRBV5-5 and TRBJ1-2): DAGVTQSPTHLIKTRGQQVTLRCSPISGHKSVSWYQQVLGQGPQFIFQYYEKEERGRGNFPDRFSARQFPNYSSELNVNALLLGDSALYLCASSLVGPGVKYGYTFGSGTRLTVV.

This rearrangement joins TRBV19 to TRBJ2-5; D uncertain. This CDR3 region has 13 residues. In germline, CDR1 is LNHDA, CDR2 SQIVND (reference sequence). The ends were cut back, 5 bases at V and 1 base at J, with 8 bases in the middle. The CDR3 protein is CASSWGSQETQYF. The CDR3 bases are TGTGCCAGTAGTTGGGGTTCCCAAGAGACCCAGTACTTC.

The V call is TRBV3-1 (or the pseudogene TRBV3-2), the J call TRBJ1-6; D may be TRBD1 (5 bases). V lost 5 bases and J lost 11, with 13 bases in between. The CDR3 contains 13 residues. The germline V gene encodes CDR1 LGHDT and CDR2 YNNKEL (reference sequence). The CDR3 is CASSTSGPTPLHF. The DNA of the CDR3 is TGTGCCAGCAGCACGTCGGGACCGACACCCCTCCACTTT.

The chain combines TRBV5-1 with TRBJ2-7; D might be TRBD1 or TRBD2, each matching 5 bases. Germline values: CDR1 SGHRS, CDR2 YFSETQ. This CDR3 comprises 13 residues. V lost 7 bases, J lost 5 bases, and 16 bases lay in between. CDR3 nucleotides: TGCGCCAGCCGTCGGGACGCCACCCACGAGCAGTACTTC. It specifies CASRRDATHEQYF.

CDR3 amino acids: CASSTRVPGEAFF. The CDR3 bases are TGTGCCAGCAGCACCCGGGTCCCCGGCGAAGCTTTCTTT. V usage is TRBV7-2 and J usage is TRBJ1-1; D remains unclear. The CDR3 sequence is 13 residues long. In germline, CDR1 is SGHTA, CDR2 FQGNSA. V was pared by 5 bases and J by 8 bases, with 15 bases between. Full variable domain (outside the CDR3, taken from reference TRBV7-2 and TRBJ1-1): GAGVSQSPSNKVTEKGKDVELRCDPISGHTALYWYRQSLGQGLEFLIYFQGNSAPDKSGLPSDRFSAERTGGSVSTLTIQRTQQEDSAVYLCASSTRVPGEAFFGQGTRLTVV.

The genes are TRBV27 and TRBJ1-2; D gene unclear. Trimming removed 2 bases from V and 2 bases from J, with 6 bases in between. This CDR3 has 13 residues. Germline V gene sequence: CDR1 MNHEY, CDR2 SMNVEV (reference sequence). CDR3 sequence reads: CASSLRENYGYTF. The CDR3 nucleotides read TGTGCCAGCAGTTTAAGGGAGAACTATGGCTACACCTTC.

Comment on this clone: Distinct nucleotide sequences in the sample also encode this CDR3. The chain uses TRBV3-1 (or the pseudogene TRBV3-2) and TRBJ2-7, with D unclear. CDR3 length equals 12 residues. Trimming removed 1 base from V and 4 bases from J, with 5 bases in between. Germline CDR1 reads LGHDT; CDR2 reads YNNKEL (reference sequence). CDR3 coding DNA: TGTGCCAGCAGCCAAGTTGAATACGAGCAGTACTTC. Protein product: CASSQVEYEQYF.

In its sample, this clone was seen once. V is TRBV27 and J is TRBJ2-7; TRBD1 agrees at 7 bases. The ends lost 6 bases at V and 5 bases at J; junction bases unmatched: 13. The germline gives CDR1 MNHEY, CDR2 SMNVEV (reference sequence). The CDR3 spans 15 residues. Here the CDR3 reads CASRDDRALDHEQYF. CDR3 bases: TGTGCCAGCAGGGATGACAGGGCCTTGGACCACGAGCAGTACTTC.

The chain is built from TRBV2 and TRBJ2-5; 8 bases line up with TRBD2. Germline loops: CDR1 SNHLY, CDR2 FYNNEI. V shed 4 bases, J shed 2 bases, and the junction held 6 bases outside the gene matches. This CDR3 region has 15 residues. CDR3 sequence (DNA): TGTGCCAGCAGTGGGGATAGCGGGGCACAAGAGACCCAGTACTTC. This translates into CASSGDSGAQETQYF.

The gene calls are TRBV5-3 and TRBJ2-7, with D perhaps matching TRBD1 or TRBD2 (5 bases each). TRBV5-3 is an ORF, and what it does is uncertain. The CDR3 has 16 amino acids. The V and J ends lost 0 bases and 3 bases respectively, with 16 bases between them. CDR3 loop: CARSLEFRVGGYEQYF. CDR3 coding DNA: TGTGCCAGAAGCTTGGAGTTCCGGGTTGGGGGCTACGAGCAGTACTTC.

The chain is built from TRBV6-5 and TRBJ1-5, with 9 bases lining up with TRBD1. The CDR3 runs 15 residues. CDR1 MNHEY and CDR2 SVGAGI come from the germline V gene. V was pared by 6 bases and J by 1 base, with 4 bases of the junction left unmatched. This CDR3 is CASSADRGSNQPQHF. The CDR3 DNA reads TGTGCCAGCAGCGCCGACAGGGGGAGCAATCAGCCCCAGCATTTT.

V gene TRBV19 combines with J gene TRBJ1-2; perhaps TRBD1 as D (5 bases). V was pared by 3 bases and J by 1 base, with 15 bases between. Germline V gene data show CDR1 as LNHDA and CDR2 as SQIVND (reference sequence). The CDR3 spans 16 residues. CDR3 loop: CASSIPSGGRNYGYTF. CDR3 nucleotides: TGTGCCAGTAGTATCCCTAGCGGGGGACGTAACTATGGCTACACCTTC.

Concerning this clone itself: One base away lies a much larger clone, so this may be a sequencing read error. Other nucleotide sequences from this sample produce the same CDR3. This chain connects TRBV5-5 to TRBJ2-1; D not resolved. Germline V gene lookup returns CDR1 SGHKS and CDR2 YYEKEE (reference sequence). This CDR3 contains 11 residues. Trimming cost V 1 base and J 7 bases, with 3 bases left between them. As DNA, the CDR3 is TGTGCCAGCAGCTTGTATAATGAGCAGTTCTTC. This encodes CASSLYNEQFF.

The chain uses TRBV2 and TRBJ2-7; 8 positions match TRBD1. Germline V gene lookup returns CDR1 SNHLY and CDR2 FYNNEI. V was pared by 7 bases and J by 4 bases, with 3 bases of the junction left unmatched. The CDR3 is made up of 12 amino acids. Written as DNA, the CDR3 is TGTGCCAGCATAACAGGGGGGTACGAGCAGTACTTC. Protein product: CASITGGYEQYF.

This sequence joins TRBV7-2 and TRBJ1-2, with D possibly matching TRBD1 (5 bases). CDR3 length equals 14 residues. Trimming shortened V by 1 base and J by 4 bases, and 10 bases separated the two germline ends. In germline, CDR1 is SGHTA, CDR2 FQGNSA. The CDR3 sequence: CASSLGAGSYGYTF. As DNA, the CDR3 is TGTGCCAGCAGCTTAGGGGCAGGGAGCTATGGCTACACCTTC.

V is TRBV5-1 and J is TRBJ2-5, with 7 bases fitting TRBD1. The germline V gene encodes CDR1 SGHRS and CDR2 YFSETQ. The length of the CDR3 is 14 residues. Germline trimming cut 4 bases from V and 1 base from J; bases unmatched to any gene: 4. DNA for the CDR3: TGCGCCAGCAGCCCCCGGGACAGCCAAGAGACCCAGTACTTC. It is translated as CASSPRDSQETQYF.

This clone was picked up one time. This sequence joins TRBV3-1 (or the pseudogene TRBV3-2) and TRBJ1-5; D uncertain. The CDR3 is 15 residues long. Germline CDR1 is LGHDT and CDR2 is YNNKEL (reference sequence). V lost 1 base and J lost 3, with 10 bases in between. CDR3 in amino acids: CASSQGLLFNQPQHF. The DNA of the CDR3 is TGTGCCAGCAGCCAAGGGCTTCTCTTCAATCAGCCCCAGCATTTT.

V usage is TRBV6-5 and J usage is TRBJ2-3, with a weak D call TRBD1 (6 bases). The CDR3 sequence is 15 residues long. Germline V gene data show CDR1 as MNHEY and CDR2 as SVGAGI. The V end was cut by 5 bases, the J end by 0 bases, with 12 bases between. CDR3 loop: CASSQTGFSTDTQYF. The DNA of the CDR3 is TGTGCCAGCAGTCAGACAGGCTTTAGCACAGATACGCAGTATTTT.

The chain uses TRBV5-6 and TRBJ2-7; 7 bases align to TRBD1. Germline values: CDR1 SGHDT, CDR2 YYEEEE. J was trimmed by 2 bases and V by 3 bases; bases with no gene match: 8. The CDR3 has 15 residues. CDR3 in DNA: TGTGCCAGCAGCTCCGACAGGGACCCCCCCTACGAGCAGTACTTC. Protein product: CASSSDRDPPYEQYF.

The chain uses TRBV4-1 and TRBJ1-5; D gene ambiguous. V shed 0 bases and J shed 3 bases, with 15 bases lying between them. The CDR3 covers 17 residues. Per the germline V gene, CDR1 is MGHRA and CDR2 is YSYEKL. The CDR3 sequence: CASSQDPADYYNQPQHF. CDR3 DNA sequence: TGCGCCAGCAGCCAAGATCCGGCAGACTACTACAATCAGCCCCAGCATTTT.

The chain couples TRBV7-9 to TRBJ2-5; maybe TRBD2 (6 bases). Per the germline V gene, CDR1 is SEHNR and CDR2 is FQNEAQ (reference sequence). The CDR3 is made up of 15 amino acids. The ends were cut back, 5 bases at V and 7 bases at J, with 20 bases in the middle. The DNA for the CDR3 is TGTGCCAGCAGCATGGCGTCGGGGGATCGGAGGACCCAGTACTTC. Protein sequence: CASSMASGDRRTQYF.

The CDR3 nucleotides read TGTGCCAGCGGTCGAACCGGGACACCATACGAGCAGTACTTC. This gives the protein CASGRTGTPYEQYF. The chain couples TRBV27 to TRBJ2-7; D perhaps matches TRBD1 (6 bases). This CDR3 spans 14 amino acids. Between the trimmed V and J ends, which lost 8 bases and 4 bases, there was a span of 18 bases. Germline-derived CDR1 and CDR2 are MNHEY and SMNVEV (reference sequence).

The chain employs TRBV27 and TRBJ1-2; 8 nucleotides align to TRBD1. In germline, CDR1 is MNHEY, CDR2 SMNVEV (reference sequence). The CDR3 has 15 residues. J lost 4 bases, V lost 5 bases, and 9 bases had no gene match. The CDR3 sequence is CASSLSRQGFYGYTF. The CDR3 nucleotides read TGTGCCAGCAGTCTAAGCCGACAGGGGTTCTATGGCTACACCTTC.